This note documents a single T cell receptor (beta chain) sequence. Its specificity is unknown. Germline CDR1 is SGHTA and CDR2 is FQGTGA. There are 21 residues in the CDR3. V was pared by 4 bases and J by 11 bases, with 34 bases of the junction left unmatched. The data originate from a study of T cells in Graves' hyperthyroidism and ophthalmopathy. Overall study findings and caveats: Onset of ophthalmopathy came a median 6.5 months after the model predicted it. A 13 V-J signature model discriminated ophthalmopathy versus stable hyperthyroidism. Researchers found most expanded thyroid clonotypes above 0.001 in blood as well.

Patients showing uncontrolled infection, other autoimmune disease, pregnancy or lactation were ineligible. Using RNA transcripts as the source, TCR beta CDR3 regions were amplified. In the first-round RT-PCR of the TCR CDR3, the HTBI primer set was used. TCRdb re-called the multiplex PCR reads with MiXCR, one entry per CDR3 protein. The table records around 450,000 distinct CDR3 sequences, roughly 14% of them present only once. The chain joins TRBV7-3 to TRBJ1-1; 7 nucleotides match TRBD1. Sequenced input: blood. This TCR derives from a woman under 30 with Graves' hyperthyroidism. The CDR3 coding sequence is TGTGCCAGCAGCTCTCCCCGCAGGGGGTCTGGGGGCCCCCCCCTGACGGGTTCGGCTTTCTTT. This codes for CASSSPRRGSGGPPLTGSAFF.